One T cell receptor (beta chain) is described in this entry. The sample belongs to a study of control samples from healthy donors and cancer patients. Using immunoSEQ multiplex PCR, the repertoire was profiled, and TCRdb retains in-frame clones only, with some absent. The table shows 150,000 to 200,000 clones, with about nine tenths occurring only once. This CDR3 has 12 amino acids. Germline V gene lookup returns CDR1 SGHRS and CDR2 YFSETQ. With 0 bases removed from V and 10 bases from J, the gap between germline ends came to 11 bases. The V and J genes are TRBV5-1 and TRBJ2-7; D perhaps matches TRBD2 (5 bases). The specimen was blood. This sequence was found in a middle-aged woman in good health. Written as DNA, the CDR3 is TGCGCCAGCAGCTTGGGATCGGACTCCCAGTACTTC. It codes for CASSLGSDSQYF.